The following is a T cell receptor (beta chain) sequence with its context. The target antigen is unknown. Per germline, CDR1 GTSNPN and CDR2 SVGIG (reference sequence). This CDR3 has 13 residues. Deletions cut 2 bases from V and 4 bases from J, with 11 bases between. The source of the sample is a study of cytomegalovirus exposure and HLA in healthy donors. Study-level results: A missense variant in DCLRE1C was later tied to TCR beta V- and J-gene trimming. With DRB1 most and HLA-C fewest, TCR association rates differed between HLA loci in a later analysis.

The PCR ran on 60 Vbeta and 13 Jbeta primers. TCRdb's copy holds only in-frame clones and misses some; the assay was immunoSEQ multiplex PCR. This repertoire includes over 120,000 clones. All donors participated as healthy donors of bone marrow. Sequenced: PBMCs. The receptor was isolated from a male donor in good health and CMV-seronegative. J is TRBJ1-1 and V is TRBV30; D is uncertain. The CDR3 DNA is TGTGCCTGGAGTCTCCTTCGGGGCACTGAAGCTTTCTTT. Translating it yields CAWSLLRGTEAFF.